One and the same sample provided the 32 T cell receptor beta chains below, sequenced in a study of T cell responses to AZD1222 COVID-19 vaccine. The data were produced by immunoSEQ multiplex PCR, yet TCRdb's version contains in-frame clones alone and is incomplete. Of roughly 180,000 clones in the sample, roughly nine tenths were seen once. The material was peripheral blood, obtained on day 0 of AZD1222 vaccination. These TCRs come from an adult in good health.

The chain combines TRBV9 with TRBJ1-5; D is undetermined. The V end lost 5 bases, the J end lost 1 base, and 10 bases lay between the germline ends. The germline gives CDR1 SGDLS, CDR2 YYNGEE. This CDR3 is built from 14 residues. CDR3 DNA: TGTGCCAGCAGTACAATGGACAGCAATCAGCCCCAGCATTTT. It codes for CASSTMDSNQPQHF.

This clone was recorded a few times. This chain links TRBV27 with TRBJ1-2; 12 bases fit TRBD1. This CDR3 region has 12 residues. In germline, CDR1 is MNHEY, CDR2 SMNVEV (reference sequence). V trimming: 5 bases; J trimming: 8 bases; junction bases outside the gene matches: 0. The CDR3 bases are TGTGCCAGCAGTGGGACAGGGGGCGGCTACACCTTC. Protein sequence: CASSGTGGGYTF.

This chain links TRBV30 with TRBJ1-5, with TRBD1 as a possible D gene (5 bases). V was cut by 3 bases and J by 5 bases, with 11 bases left in between. CDR3 length equals 13 residues. The V gene's germline CDR1 is GTSNPN and CDR2 SVGIG (reference sequence). CDR3 nucleotide sequence: TGTGCCTGGAGCACCCGAGGGGATCAGCCCCAGCATTTT. It translates to CAWSTRGDQPQHF.

This chain uses TRBV19 with TRBJ1-6; TRBD1 might be the D (6 bases). Trimming removed 5 bases from V and 6 bases from J, with 17 bases in between. This CDR3 has 16 amino acids. The V gene's germline CDR1 is LNHDA and CDR2 SQIVND (reference sequence). The CDR3, as DNA: TGTGCCAGTAGTCCGGACCGACAGGCACTTAATTCACCCCTCCACTTT. It encodes CASSPDRQALNSPLHF.

This clone showed up just once. V gene TRBV9 combines with J gene TRBJ2-3; 10 bases fit TRBD1. Germline lookup yields CDR1 SGDLS and CDR2 YYNGEE. The CDR3 sequence is 14 residues long. The trim removed 2 bases at V and 6 bases at J, leaving 3 bases unmatched. The CDR3: CASSVLDRGDTQYF. The CDR3 DNA reads as TGTGCCAGCAGCGTCTTGGACAGGGGGGATACGCAGTATTTT.

The gene calls are TRBV19 and TRBJ1-1; D unclear. CDR3 length: 13 amino acids. The V end lost 1 base, the J end lost 6 bases, and 9 bases lay between the germline ends. Germline CDR1 and CDR2: LNHDA and SQIVND (reference sequence). The CDR3 region has the DNA TGTGCCAGTAGTATAGGAGGAGTCCCTGAAGCTTTCTTT. This codes for CASSIGGVPEAFF.

V is TRBV7-2 and J is TRBJ2-3; 8 nucleotides align to TRBD2. The CDR3 covers 15 residues. The V segment lost 0 bases and the J segment 1 base; nucleotides outside the gene matches: 0. Per the germline V gene, CDR1 is SGHTA and CDR2 is FQGNSA. CDR3 in amino acids: CASSLASGGTDTQYF. The CDR3 DNA reads TGTGCCAGCAGCTTAGCTAGCGGGGGCACAGATACGCAGTATTTT.

V gene TRBV7-9 combines with J gene TRBJ2-4, with D perhaps matching TRBD1 or TRBD2 (5 bases each). Germline V gene sequence: CDR1 SEHNR, CDR2 FQNEAQ (reference sequence). The V gene lost 5 bases and the J gene lost 10 bases, with 18 bases spanning the gap. The CDR3 length is 14 residues. In DNA, the CDR3 is TGTGCCAGCAGCCCACGGGACCCCAGGAGTATTCAGTACTTC. Protein product: CASSPRDPRSIQYF.

This rearrangement joins TRBV5-1 to TRBJ2-1; D might be TRBD2 (5 bases). This CDR3 spans 16 amino acids. From germline, CDR1 is SGHRS and CDR2 YFSETQ. The ends were cut back, 6 bases at V and 4 bases at J, with 20 bases in the middle. This CDR3 reads CASKPLSRGEYNEQFF. In nucleotides, the CDR3 is TGCGCCAGCAAACCCCTTTCCCGGGGTGAATACAATGAGCAGTTCTTC.

The chain combines TRBV10-1 with TRBJ1-6; the D is unclear. Germline CDR1 WNHNN, CDR2 SYGVQD (reference sequence). The V gene lost 0 bases and the J gene lost 6 bases, with 12 bases spanning the gap. This CDR3 comprises 16 residues. The CDR3 DNA reads as TGCGCCAGCAGTGAGTCGGTAACAGACGTTAATTCACCCCTCCACTTT. It yields the protein CASSESVTDVNSPLHF.

The CDR3 region has the DNA TGTGCCAGCAACCGAGAGGAGACCTATGGCTACACCTTC. Its protein is CASNREETYGYTF. V gene TRBV6-5 combines with J gene TRBJ1-2; D is undetermined. The CDR3 is 13 amino acids. Germline assignment: CDR1 MNHEY and CDR2 SVGAGI. The ends were cut back, 7 bases at V and 4 bases at J, with 13 bases in the middle.

J is TRBJ1-6 and V is TRBV7-9; tentatively, D is TRBD1 (5 bases). The CDR3 covers 16 residues. V lost 5 bases and J 9 bases, leaving 20 bases between the germline ends. The germline gives CDR1 SEHNR, CDR2 FQNEAQ (reference sequence). CDR3 protein: CASSVGEGRPVSPLHF. In DNA, the CDR3 is TGTGCCAGCAGCGTAGGGGAGGGGCGCCCAGTTTCACCCCTCCACTTT.

V and J are TRBV5-1 and TRBJ1-1; D ambiguous. Deletions cut 4 bases from V and 1 base from J, with 14 bases between. In germline, CDR1 is SGHRS, CDR2 YFSETQ. The CDR3 is 15 amino acids. The CDR3 loop reads CASSPLLGANTEAFF. For the CDR3, the DNA is TGCGCCAGCAGCCCACTCCTGGGAGCGAACACTGAAGCTTTCTTT.

This chain connects TRBV6-2 or TRBV6-3 to TRBJ1-1; no clear D. The ends were cut back, 2 bases at V and 7 bases at J, with 5 bases in the middle. Germline lookup yields CDR1 MNHEY and CDR2 SVGEGT. There are 11 residues in the CDR3. Here the CDR3 DNA reads TGTGCCAGCAGTTACAGCTATGAAGCTTTCTTT. It translates to CASSYSYEAFF.

CDR3 sequence (DNA): TGTGCCAGCAGTAGCGCCGGGGAGCTGTTTTTT. Translation: CASSSAGELFF. J is TRBJ2-2 and V is TRBV2; D not resolved. V was shortened by 5 bases and J by 6 bases, with 4 bases between the two germline ends. CDR3 length: 11 amino acids. CDR1 and CDR2 (germline): SNHLY, FYNNEI.

The rearrangement uses TRBV5-1 and TRBJ1-1; D call uncertain. This CDR3 region has 12 residues. Trimming shortened V by 2 bases and J by 5 bases, and 7 bases separated the two germline ends. Germline V gene data show CDR1 as SGHRS and CDR2 as YFSETQ. The CDR3 is CASSLRGTEAFF. In DNA form, the CDR3 reads TGCGCCAGCAGCTTACGGGGAACTGAAGCTTTCTTT.

The table lists this clone with a count of one. The chain combines TRBV27 with TRBJ1-1; D gene unclear. Deletions cut 2 bases from V and 6 bases from J, with 10 bases between. Germline CDR1 MNHEY, CDR2 SMNVEV (reference sequence). CDR3 length equals 13 residues. CDR3 nucleotide sequence: TGTGCCAGCAGTTTAGTATTGACCGCTGAAGCTTTCTTT. Its translation is CASSLVLTAEAFF.

This clone has ten or more counts. The CDR3 region is CASSDGTSTGELFF. The CDR3 bases are TGTGCCAGCAGTGACGGGACTAGCACCGGGGAGCTGTTTTTT. V and J are TRBV6-4 and TRBJ2-2; 8 nucleotides agree with TRBD2. The CDR3 runs 14 residues. CDR1 is MRHNA and CDR2 is SNTAGT in the germline V gene. V lost 2 bases to trimming and J lost 4 bases; unmatched junction nucleotides: 0.

V gene TRBV7-8 combines with J gene TRBJ1-2; D is unclear. Trimming pared 1 base from V and 3 bases from J, leaving 6 bases between. The CDR3 runs to 13 residues. Looked up from germline, CDR1 is SGHVS and CDR2 is FQNEAQ. CDR3 coding DNA: TGTGCCAGCAGCTTAGTAGGAGACTATGGCTACACCTTC. Amino acids: CASSLVGDYGYTF.

The V gene is TRBV27, the J gene TRBJ1-2, with D hard to call. CDR1 is MNHEY and CDR2 is SMNVEV in the germline V gene (reference sequence). The CDR3 spans 12 residues. Trimming stripped 8 bases from V and 10 bases from J, with 17 bases between. The CDR3 region is CASGKLTGIYTF. The CDR3 DNA sequence: TGTGCCAGCGGAAAGCTGACGGGTATCTACACCTTC.

With regard to this clone: This specimen includes other DNA sequences encoding the same CDR3. This chain links TRBV30 with TRBJ2-7, with 9 bases lining up with TRBD1. Germline CDR1 is GTSNPN and CDR2 is SVGIG (reference sequence). The J segment lost 3 bases and the V segment lost 4 bases, leaving 4 bases of the junction unmatched. The CDR3 covers 13 residues. The CDR3 is CAWTGQGYYEQYF. DNA of the CDR3: TGTGCCTGGACCGGACAGGGGTACTACGAGCAGTACTTC.

The CDR3 bases are TGCGCCAGCAGCTCCAACGACTGGTGGGGTGAAAAACTGTTTTTT. Protein sequence: CASSSNDWWGEKLFF. The rearrangement joins TRBV5-1 to TRBJ1-4; D ambiguous. Trimming stripped 3 bases from V and 7 bases from J, with 16 bases between. This CDR3 is 15 amino acids long. The germline V gene has CDR1 SGHRS and CDR2 YFSETQ.

The chain recombines TRBV9 with TRBJ1-2; D possibly corresponds to TRBD1 (5 bases). Deletions cut 4 bases from V and 6 bases from J, with 7 bases between. The CDR3 consists of 11 residues. The germline V gene has CDR1 SGDLS and CDR2 YYNGEE. Here the CDR3 reads CASSRQNGYTF. The CDR3 DNA sequence: TGTGCCAGCAGCAGACAGAATGGCTACACCTTC.

The chain links TRBV5-6 to TRBJ1-1; D remains ambiguous. With 1 base removed from V and 1 base from J, the gap between germline ends came to 8 bases. From germline, CDR1 is SGHDT and CDR2 YYEEEE. The CDR3 consists of 14 residues. The CDR3: CASSLRSENTEAFF. In nucleotides, the CDR3 is TGTGCCAGCAGCTTGAGGAGTGAGAACACTGAAGCTTTCTTT.

The V gene is TRBV30, the J gene TRBJ1-6, with D unclear. V was cut by 1 base and J by 10 bases, with 2 bases left in between. This CDR3 has 10 residues. CDR1 is GTSNPN and CDR2 is SVGIG in the germline V gene (reference sequence). The CDR3 here is CAWSGSPLHF. The CDR3 DNA reads as TGTGCCTGGAGTGGCTCACCCCTCCACTTT.

J is TRBJ2-7 and V is TRBV4-1; 7 bases map to TRBD1. Germline CDR1 is MGHRA and CDR2 is YSYEKL. This CDR3 contains 15 residues. Trimming took 0 bases from V and 5 from J; bases not matched to a gene: 7. The CDR3 nucleotides are TGCGCCAGCAGCCAAGATGGTCAGGGGGTAGACGAGCAGTACTTC. Amino acids: CASSQDGQGVDEQYF.

This chain's CDR3 is CASSYSSGIEAFF. CDR3 DNA sequence: TGTGCCAGCAGTTACTCGAGTGGCATTGAAGCTTTCTTT. The V and J genes are TRBV6-2 or TRBV6-3 and TRBJ1-1; the D is unclear. Germline loops: CDR1 MNHEY, CDR2 SVGEGT. V lost 0 bases and J 7 bases, leaving 9 bases between the germline ends. The CDR3 extends over 13 amino acids.

Points on this clone: One end of the junction varies from germline; a read error may be responsible. The chain is built from TRBV7-7 and TRBJ1-1; D is undetermined. Per germline, CDR1 SSHAT and CDR2 FNYEAQ (reference sequence). The CDR3 length is 13 residues. The CDR3 here is CASSLGFNTEAFF. The CDR3 region has the DNA TGTGCTAGCAGCTTGGGGTTTAACACTGAAGCTTTCTTT. The full variable domain, rest sourced from reference TRBV7-7 and TRBJ1-1, is GAGVSQSPRYKVTKRGQDVTLRCDPISSHATLYWYQQALGQGPEFLTYFNYEAQPDKSGLPSDRFSAERPEGSISTLTIQRTEQRDSAMYRCASSLGFNTEAFFGQGTRLTVV.

This clone showed up just once. The chain employs TRBV28 and TRBJ1-5; TRBD1 matches at 10 bases. Trimming at V came to 4 bases and at J to 1 base, leaving 4 bases not matched to a gene. The CDR3 is 16 amino acids. CDR1 is MDHEN and CDR2 is SYDVKM in the germline V gene. The CDR3 DNA reads as TGTGCCAGCAGTTCCGGGACAGGGGCAAGCAATCAGCCCCAGCATTTT. It encodes CASSSGTGASNQPQHF. Using reference TRBV28 and TRBJ1-5 for the parts outside the CDR3, the full variable domain is DVKVTQSSRYLVKRTGEKVFLECVQDMDHENMFWYRQDPGLGLRLIYFSYDVKMKEKGDIPEGYSVSREKKERFSLILESASTNQTSMYLCASSSGTGASNQPQHFGDGTRLSIL.

The chain links TRBV27 to TRBJ1-2; possible D gene TRBD1, 5 bases. The CDR3 extends over 13 amino acids. V was clipped by 5 bases and J by 8 bases, with 15 bases between them. The germline CDR1 and CDR2 sequences are MNHEY and SMNVEV (reference sequence). CDR3 residues: CASSSREGWGYTF. CDR3 sequence (DNA): TGTGCCAGCAGTAGCAGGGAAGGGTGGGGCTACACCTTC.

The V and J genes are TRBV5-1 and TRBJ2-6, with 12 bases identical to TRBD1. From germline, CDR1 is SGHRS and CDR2 YFSETQ. This CDR3 is 18 amino acids long. Losses at the gene ends were 4 bases for V and 4 bases for J; bases not matched to a gene: 9. CDR3: CASSTLTGQGAGANVLTF. CDR3 nucleotide sequence: TGCGCCAGCAGCACCCTCACGGGACAGGGGGCCGGGGCCAACGTCCTGACTTTC.

The rearrangement joins TRBV24-1 to TRBJ1-2; weak D call: TRBD1 (5 bases). Germline-derived CDR1 and CDR2 are KGHDR and SFDVKD. The CDR3 covers 16 residues. Trimming removed 4 bases at V and 10 bases at J, with 24 bases between. This CDR3 reads CATSEAGAGSLGVYTF. CDR3 bases: TGTGCCACCAGTGAAGCAGGCGCGGGATCCCTAGGGGTCTACACCTTC.